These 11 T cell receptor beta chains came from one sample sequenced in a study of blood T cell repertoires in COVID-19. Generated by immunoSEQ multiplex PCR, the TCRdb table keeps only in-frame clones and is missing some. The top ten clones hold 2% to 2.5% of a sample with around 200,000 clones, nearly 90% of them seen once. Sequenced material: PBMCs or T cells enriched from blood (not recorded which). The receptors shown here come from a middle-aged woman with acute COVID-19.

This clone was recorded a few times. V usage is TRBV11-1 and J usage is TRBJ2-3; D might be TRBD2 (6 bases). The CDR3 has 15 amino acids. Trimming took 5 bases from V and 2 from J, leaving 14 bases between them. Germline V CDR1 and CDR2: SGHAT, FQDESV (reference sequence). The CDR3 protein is CASSQGGEYTDTQYF. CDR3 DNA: TGTGCCAGCAGCCAAGGCGGGGAGTACACAGATACGCAGTATTTT.

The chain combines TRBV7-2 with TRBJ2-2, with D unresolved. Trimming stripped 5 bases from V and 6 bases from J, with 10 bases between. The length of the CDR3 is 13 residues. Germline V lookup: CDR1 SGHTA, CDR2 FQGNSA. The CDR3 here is CASSREVAGELFF. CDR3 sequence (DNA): TGTGCCAGCAGCCGCGAGGTTGCCGGGGAGCTGTTTTTT.

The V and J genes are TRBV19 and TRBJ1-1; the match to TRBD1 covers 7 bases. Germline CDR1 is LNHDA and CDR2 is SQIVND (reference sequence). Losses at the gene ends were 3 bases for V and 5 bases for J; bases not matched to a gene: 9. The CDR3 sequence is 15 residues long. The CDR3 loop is CASSISGRGFTEAFF. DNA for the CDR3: TGTGCCAGTAGTATCTCAGGCAGGGGGTTTACTGAAGCTTTCTTT. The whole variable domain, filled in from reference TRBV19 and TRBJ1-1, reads DGGITQSPKYLFRKEGQNVTLSCEQNLNHDAMYWYRQDPGQGLRLIYYSQIVNDFQKGDIAEGYSVSREKKESFPLTVTSAQKNPTAFYLCASSISGRGFTEAFFGQGTRLTVV.

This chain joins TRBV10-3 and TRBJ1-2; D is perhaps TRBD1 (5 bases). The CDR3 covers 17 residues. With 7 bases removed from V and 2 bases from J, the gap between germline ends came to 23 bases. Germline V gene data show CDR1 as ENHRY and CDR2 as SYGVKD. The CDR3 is CAITEDPGLHFNYGYTF. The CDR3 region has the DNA TGTGCCATCACCGAGGACCCGGGACTCCACTTCAACTATGGCTACACCTTC.

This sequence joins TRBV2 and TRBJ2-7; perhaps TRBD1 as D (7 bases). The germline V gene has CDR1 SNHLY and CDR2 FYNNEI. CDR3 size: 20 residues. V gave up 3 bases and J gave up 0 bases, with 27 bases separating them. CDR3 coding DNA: TGTGCCAGCAGTGATATCGGCCGCAGGAGGGGCAGGGGGAGCTCCTACGAGCAGTACTTC. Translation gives CASSDIGRRRGRGSSYEQYF.

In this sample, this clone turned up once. The CDR3 is CASSLGEVYTIYF. CDR3 in DNA: TGTGCCAGCAGCTTAGGAGAAGTGTACACCATATATTTT. The gene calls are TRBV7-9 and TRBJ1-3; D uncertain. The CDR3 runs 13 residues. The germline V gene has CDR1 SEHNR and CDR2 FQNEAQ (reference sequence). Trimming stripped 1 base from V and 8 bases from J, with 9 bases between.

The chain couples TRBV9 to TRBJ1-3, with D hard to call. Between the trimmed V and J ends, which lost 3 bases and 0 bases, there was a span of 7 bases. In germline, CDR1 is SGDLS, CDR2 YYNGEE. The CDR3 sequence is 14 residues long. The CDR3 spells CASSESVSGNTIYF. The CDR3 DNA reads TGTGCCAGCAGCGAGTCGGTCTCTGGAAACACCATATATTTT. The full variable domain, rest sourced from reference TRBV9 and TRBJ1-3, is DSGVTQTPKHLITATGQRVTLRCSPRSGDLSVYWYQQSLDQGLQFLIQYYNGEERAKGNILERFSAQQFPDLHSELNLSSLELGDSALYFCASSESVSGNTIYFGEGSWLTVV.

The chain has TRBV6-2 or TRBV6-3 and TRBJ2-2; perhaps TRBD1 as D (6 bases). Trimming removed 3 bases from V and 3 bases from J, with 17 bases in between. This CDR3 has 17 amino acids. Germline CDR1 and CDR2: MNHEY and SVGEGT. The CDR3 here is CASSYEGGASDTGELFF. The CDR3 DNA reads TGTGCCAGCAGTTATGAAGGGGGAGCATCGGACACCGGGGAGCTGTTTTTT.

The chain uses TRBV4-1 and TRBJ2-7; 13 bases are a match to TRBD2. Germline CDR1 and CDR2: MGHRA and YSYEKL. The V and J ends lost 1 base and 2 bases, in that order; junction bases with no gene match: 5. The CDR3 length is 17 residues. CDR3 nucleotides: TGCGCCAGCAGCCAAGGACTAGCGGGAGGTATAGCCTACGAGCAGTACTTC. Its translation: CASSQGLAGGIAYEQYF.

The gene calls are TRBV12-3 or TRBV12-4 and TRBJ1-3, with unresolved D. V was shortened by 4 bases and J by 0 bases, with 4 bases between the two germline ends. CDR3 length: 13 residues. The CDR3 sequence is CASSYNSGNTIYF. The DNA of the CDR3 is TGTGCCAGCAGTTACAACTCTGGAAACACCATATATTTT.

The CDR3 reads CSVQDEKLFF. CDR3 nucleotide sequence: TGCAGCGTCCAGGATGAAAAACTGTTTTTT. The rearrangement joins TRBV29-1 to TRBJ1-4, with D unresolved. Germline lookup yields CDR1 SQVTM and CDR2 ANQGSEA. V lost 6 bases, J lost 6 bases, and 5 bases lay in between. This CDR3 comprises 10 residues.